This TCR beta chain came from a study of beta chain features in type 1 diabetes. Germline trimming cut 6 bases from V and 5 bases from J; bases unmatched to any gene: 4. CDR1 and CDR2 from the germline V gene are SGHAT and FQNNGV. This CDR3 contains 13 residues. To note about this clone: Its antigen is unknown.

The whole isolated RNA underwent reverse transcription, so sequencing captured expressed TCRB transcripts. Assay used: immunoSEQ multiplex PCR; TCRdb lists only in-frame clones, some missing. Of around 350,000 clones listed, around 13% were seen once; the top ten hold 0.017%. General study results and limits: Among all four CD4+ subsets, Type 1 diabetes patients had TCRB CDR3s that were moderately but significantly shorter. Researchers reported that naive, central memory and Treg TCRB repertoires appeared more similar in patients than in healthy donors.

The receptor was isolated from a man aged 18 to 29 in good health. Input material: naive CD4+ T cells from blood. The chain joins TRBV11-2 to TRBJ2-5; 9 bases align to TRBD1. In DNA, the CDR3 is TGTGCCAGCAGACAGGGGGCTCGGGAGACCCAGTACTTC. Its protein is CASRQGARETQYF.